The subject of this entry is one T cell receptor (beta chain). Its antigen is unidentified. This entry comes from a study of neurological immune-mediated disorders. Overall study findings and caveats: Phylogenetically, 18 of 34 multiple sclerosis patients' repertoires fell into one related-CDR3 cluster, a possible signature.

Preparation of the unsorted libraries drew on 2 million PBMCs stored at -80 C. V gave up 2 bases and J gave up 3 bases; unmatched junction bases: 9. Per germline, CDR1 DFQATT and CDR2 SNEGSKA (reference sequence). This CDR3 is built from 15 residues. Over 200 million TCR-beta sequences from 15-18 subjects were obtained in each sequencing run. TCRdb re-called the 5' RACE reads with MiXCR, one entry per CDR3 protein. The sample has some 60,000 distinct CDR3 sequences, roughly 3.2% seen once. The sequencing input was PBMCs. The sequence derives from a woman under 40 with multiple sclerosis. V is TRBV20-1 and J is TRBJ1-1, with 7 bases aligning to TRBD1. The CDR3 spells CSARPRQGWYTEAFF. The CDR3 nucleotides are TGCAGTGCTAGACCGCGACAGGGTTGGTACACTGAAGCTTTCTTT.